This T cell receptor beta chain came from a study of radiation and T cells in renal cell carcinoma. The wider study: Nephrectomy followed 15 Gy stereotactic body radiation by 4 weeks.

Time point noted: blood 2 weeks post-SBRT. Treatment given: 15 Gy SBRT to primary tumor, nephrectomy 4 weeks later. Radiation-treated patients gave blood at baseline, week 2 and week 4. The tumor was a clear cell renal cell carcinoma. Assay: immunoSEQ multiplex PCR; the TCRdb copy retains only in-frame clones and omits some. The repertoire consists of roughly 120,000 clones, with 80% to 90% occurring once and the leading ten covering around 1.8%. Trimming removed 2 bases from V and 13 bases from J, with 15 bases in between. The CDR3 is 13 residues long. Germline CDR1 reads MNHEY; CDR2 reads SMNVEV (reference sequence).

The clonotype originates from a woman aged 60 to 75 with renal cell carcinoma. This sample comprised blood, obtained from a patient whose treatment included radiotherapy and nephrectomy. This chain connects TRBV27 to TRBJ2-4; D possibly uses TRBD1 or TRBD2 (5 bases each). This CDR3 is CASSLRGAHAQYF. The DNA of the CDR3 is TGTGCCAGCAGTTTACGAGGGGCACACGCGCAGTACTTC.